The present TCR beta chain was sequenced within a study of blood T cell repertoires in COVID-19. Germline CDR1 SGHAT, CDR2 FQNNGV. The CDR3 is 15 amino acids. V lost 3 bases, J lost 2 bases, and 14 bases lay in between. Original processing notes: Amplifying reference gene primers gave estimates of nucleated cell counts. Using immunoSEQ multiplex PCR, the repertoire was profiled, and TCRdb retains in-frame clones only, with some absent. The V and J calls and the clone size are those of that table, but D and trimming were determined from the DNA. The table records around 36,000 clones, roughly 90% of them present only once.

The clonotype was recovered from a human donor in a cohort sampled during active COVID-19. The chain links TRBV11-2 to TRBJ2-7; possible D gene TRBD2, 5 bases. Sequencing was carried out using peripheral blood. The CDR3: CASSLTGIGPYEQYF. The CDR3, as DNA: TGTGCCAGCAGCTTGACGGGAATTGGGCCCTACGAGCAGTACTTC.